This record covers a single T cell receptor beta chain. The entry originates in a study of CD8+ T cells in alopecia areata. Treatment denoted: oral pan-JAK inhibitor, 5-10 mg twice daily. Alopecia areata patients gave lesional scalp punch biopsies and peripheral blood samples. PBMCs provided sorted CD4+ and CD8+ T cells. In each case, RNA was isolated and then reverse transcribed into cDNA as the sequencing template. Clones were read by immunoSEQ multiplex PCR, and TCRdb kept only the in-frame ones, dropping some. The repertoire holds fewer than 150,000 clones, with roughly 63% as singletons. Deletions cut 5 bases from V and 1 base from J, with 9 bases between. The CDR3 is made up of 13 amino acids. Germline CDR1 SEHNR, CDR2 FQNEAQ (reference sequence).

V usage is TRBV7-9 and J usage is TRBJ2-7, with a tentative D call TRBD1 (6 bases). Source: CD8+ T cells sorted from blood, taken at week 4, from a patient treated with tofacitinib. The origin of this receptor is a human donor with alopecia areata. The chain's CDR3 is CASSGGPSYEQYF. The CDR3, as DNA: TGTGCCAGCAGCGGGGGCCCTTCCTACGAGCAGTACTTC.